The 15 T cell receptor beta chains reported below all come from one sample, sequenced in a study of radiation and T cells in renal cell carcinoma. Noted time point: blood 2 weeks post-SBRT. The treatment denotes: 15 Gy SBRT to primary tumor, nephrectomy 4 weeks later. The repertoire was sequenced with immunoSEQ multiplex PCR; TCRdb's copy has only in-frame clones and lacks some. Of about 49,000 clones in the sample, 80% were seen once. The sequences come from blood, collected from a patient whose treatment included radiotherapy and nephrectomy. Receptors originate from a woman aged 70 to 79 with renal cell carcinoma.

J is TRBJ1-1 and V is TRBV20-1; maybe TRBD1 (6 bases). The CDR3 loop spans 11 amino acids. Germline V gene lookup returns CDR1 DFQATT and CDR2 SNEGSKA (reference sequence). V was cut by 2 bases and J by 7 bases, with 8 bases left in between. CDR3 protein: CSARTGIEAFF. The CDR3 DNA reads as TGCAGTGCTAGAACAGGGATTGAAGCTTTCTTT.

This chain joins TRBV7-9 and TRBJ2-1; no firm D call. The germline V gene has CDR1 SEHNR and CDR2 FQNEAQ (reference sequence). The CDR3 extends over 12 amino acids. Deletions cut 2 bases from V and 7 bases from J, with 6 bases between. CDR3 protein: CASSLYANEQFF. The CDR3 nucleotides read TGTGCCAGCAGCTTATACGCGAATGAGCAGTTCTTC.

This chain connects TRBV28 to TRBJ1-1; possible D gene TRBD1, 6 bases. This CDR3 contains 16 residues. V was trimmed by 5 bases and J by 7 bases, leaving 23 bases between them. Germline CDR1 reads MDHEN; CDR2 reads SYDVKM. The DNA of the CDR3 is TGTGCCAGCAGTGAAGTTGTCTGGGGGAAAGGGGGTGAAGCTTTCTTT. It yields the protein CASSEVVWGKGGEAFF.

The chain joins TRBV9 to TRBJ2-7, with D possibly TRBD1 on 6 matching bases. V was pared by 4 bases and J by 2 bases, with 13 bases between. This CDR3 region has 14 residues. Germline values: CDR1 SGDLS, CDR2 YYNGEE. CDR3 in amino acids: CASSTRQEPYEQYF. The CDR3 coding sequence is TGTGCCAGCAGCACCAGACAGGAACCCTACGAGCAGTACTTC.

The chain uses TRBV19 and TRBJ2-7; TRBD1 aligns across 9 bases. Losses at the gene ends were 6 bases for V and 2 bases for J; bases not matched to a gene: 8. The CDR3 length is 15 residues. Germline V gene data show CDR1 as LNHDA and CDR2 as SQIVND (reference sequence). CDR3 sequence: CASSLGQGNTYEQYF. Here the CDR3 DNA reads TGTGCCAGTAGCCTTGGACAGGGGAACACCTACGAGCAGTACTTC.

The V call is TRBV19, the J call TRBJ2-1; D is uncertain. The CDR3 covers 14 residues. Trimming removed 5 bases at V and 0 bases at J, with 8 bases between. Germline CDR1 reads LNHDA; CDR2 reads SQIVND (reference sequence). CDR3 in DNA: TGTGCCAGTAGTCCCCAGAGCTCCTACAATGAGCAGTTCTTC. Protein product: CASSPQSSYNEQFF.

The CDR3 DNA follows: TGTGCCAGCAGTTCGGACAGAAACACTGAAGCTTTCTTT. Translated: CASSSDRNTEAFF. The rearrangement joins TRBV7-7 to TRBJ1-1, with D possibly TRBD1 on 6 matching bases. V was pared by 6 bases and J by 2 bases, with 10 bases between. Germline V gives CDR1 SSHAT, CDR2 FNYEAQ (reference sequence). The CDR3 totals 13 residues.

This clone was seen just once. The chain links TRBV5-1 to TRBJ2-3, with D possibly being TRBD1 (6 bases). Trimming cost V 0 bases and J 5 bases, with 10 bases left between them. The germline V gene has CDR1 SGHRS and CDR2 YFSETQ. The CDR3 is made up of 14 amino acids. The CDR3 DNA follows: TGCGCCAGCAGCTTGGTGGACAGCCGAGATACGCAGTATTTT. It is translated as CASSLVDSRDTQYF. Looking up the rest from reference TRBV5-1 and TRBJ2-3 gives the full variable domain: KAGVTQTPRYLIKTRGQQVTLSCSPISGHRSVSWYQQTPGQGLQFLFEYFSETQRNKGNFPGRFSGRQFSNSRSEMNVSTLELGDSALYLCASSLVDSRDTQYFGPGTRLTVL.

The rearrangement joins TRBV27 to TRBJ2-7; no definite D call. Germline CDR1 MNHEY, CDR2 SMNVEV (reference sequence). The CDR3 loop spans 15 amino acids. Trimming stripped 5 bases from V and 0 bases from J, with 14 bases between. DNA for the CDR3: TGTGCCAGCAGTCTCCGCTACGGTAGCTCCTACGAGCAGTACTTC. Translation: CASSLRYGSSYEQYF.

The V gene is TRBV7-9, the J gene TRBJ2-3, with unresolved D. Germline V gene data show CDR1 as SEHNR and CDR2 as FQNEAQ (reference sequence). Trimming removed 6 bases from V and 1 base from J, with 8 bases in between. This CDR3 is built from 13 residues. CDR3 sequence (DNA): TGTGCCAGCAGTCCGTCGGGCACAGATACGCAGTATTTT. Protein product: CASSPSGTDTQYF. The entire variable domain, with the rest obtained from reference TRBV7-9 and TRBJ2-3, is as follows: DTGVSQNPRHKITKRGQNVTFRCDPISEHNRLYWYRQTLGQGPEFLTYFQNEAQLEKSRLLSDRFSAERPKGSFSTLEIQRTEQGDSAMYLCASSPSGTDTQYFGPGTRLTVL.

V usage is TRBV18 and J usage is TRBJ2-2, with 10 bases fitting TRBD1. Germline V gene lookup returns CDR1 KGHSH and CDR2 LQKENI. There are 15 residues in the CDR3. Trimming at V came to 3 bases and at J to 4 bases, leaving 2 bases not matched to a gene. Written as DNA, the CDR3 is TGTGCCAGCTCACCGTGGGACAGGGGCACCGGGGAGCTGTTTTTT. The encoded protein is CASSPWDRGTGELFF.

The V gene is TRBV5-6, the J gene TRBJ2-5; no firm D call. V was pared by 2 bases and J by 0 bases, with 11 bases between. Germline V gene lookup returns CDR1 SGHDT and CDR2 YYEEEE. The CDR3 contains 15 residues. Here the CDR3 reads CASSLRAPYQETQYF. The CDR3 region has the DNA TGTGCCAGCAGCTTAAGGGCCCCGTACCAAGAGACCCAGTACTTC. The whole variable domain, remainder taken from reference TRBV5-6 and TRBJ2-5, is DAGVTQSPTHLIKTRGQQVTLRCSPKSGHDTVSWYQQALGQGPQFIFQYYEEEERQRGNFPDRFSGHQFPNYSSELNVNALLLGDSALYLCASSLRAPYQETQYFGPGTRLLVL.

The chain couples TRBV12-5 to TRBJ2-3; unclear D gene. V shed 1 base and J shed 0 bases, with 8 bases lying between them. Looked up from germline, CDR1 is LGHNT and CDR2 is FRNRAP. The CDR3 has 15 amino acids. The CDR3 sequence: CASGLGEISTDTQYF. The CDR3 nucleotides read TGTGCTAGTGGTTTGGGAGAGATTAGCACAGATACGCAGTATTTT.

This clone occurred a few times. The chain couples TRBV10-2 to TRBJ2-3, with D unclear. The CDR3 length is 14 residues. Per the germline V gene, CDR1 is WSHSY and CDR2 is SAAADI. V was clipped by 5 bases and J by 3 bases, with 12 bases between them. The CDR3 reads CASSNSRATDTQYF. CDR3 DNA: TGCGCCAGCAGTAATTCTCGCGCGACAGATACGCAGTATTTT.

The chain links TRBV7-9 to TRBJ1-1; the D is unclear. Germline V gives CDR1 SEHNR, CDR2 FQNEAQ (reference sequence). V lost 6 bases, J lost 2 bases, and 7 bases lay in between. The CDR3 sequence is 12 residues long. The CDR3 nucleotides read TGTGCCAGCAGGGGCCTAAACACTGAAGCTTTCTTT. Protein sequence: CASRGLNTEAFF.